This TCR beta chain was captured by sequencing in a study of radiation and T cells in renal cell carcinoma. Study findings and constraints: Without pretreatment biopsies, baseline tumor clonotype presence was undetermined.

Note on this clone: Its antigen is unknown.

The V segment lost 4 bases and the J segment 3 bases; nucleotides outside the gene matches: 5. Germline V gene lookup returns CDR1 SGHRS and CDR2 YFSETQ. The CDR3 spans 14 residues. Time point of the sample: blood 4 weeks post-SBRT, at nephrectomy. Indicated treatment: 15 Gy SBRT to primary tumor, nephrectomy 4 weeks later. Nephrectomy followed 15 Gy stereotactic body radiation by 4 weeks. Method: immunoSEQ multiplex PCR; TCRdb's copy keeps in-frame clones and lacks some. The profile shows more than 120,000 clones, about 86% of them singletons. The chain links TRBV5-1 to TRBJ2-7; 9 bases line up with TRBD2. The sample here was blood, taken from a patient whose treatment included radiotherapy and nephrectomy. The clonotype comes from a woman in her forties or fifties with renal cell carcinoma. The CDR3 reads CASSISGGDYEQYF. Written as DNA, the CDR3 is TGCGCCAGCAGCATTAGCGGGGGAGACTACGAGCAGTACTTC.